This T cell receptor (beta chain) is from a study of T cell responses to AZD1222 COVID-19 vaccine. TCRdb's copy holds only in-frame clones and misses some; the assay was immunoSEQ multiplex PCR. The profile shows roughly 150,000 clones, just under 95% of them singletons. The V gene lost 2 bases and the J gene lost 8 bases, with 13 bases spanning the gap. Per the germline V gene, CDR1 is SGHTA and CDR2 is FQGTGA. This CDR3 contains 14 residues. The material sequenced was peripheral blood, taken 28 days after the second AZD1222 dose. This TCR was recovered from an adult who received the AZD1222 COVID-19 vaccine. This chain links TRBV7-3 with TRBJ2-1; the D gene is possibly TRBD2 (6 bases). For the CDR3, the DNA is TGTGCCAGCAGCTTACTAAGGGGAGGCGATGAGCAGTTCTTC. This sequence encodes CASSLLRGGDEQFF.